This TCR beta chain stems from a study of blood T cell repertoires in COVID-19. On the study more broadly: There were acute and convalescent COVID-19 samples, and they came from the United States, Italy and Spain. T cells, B-cell-depleted T cells, or PBMCs provided the cDNA or gDNA that served as material.

Allocation to cohorts depended on clinical history reported by the participants. V trimming: 6 bases; J trimming: 3 bases; junction bases outside the gene matches: 3. Germline CDR1 MNHEY, CDR2 SVGEGT. CDR3 length: 13 amino acids. Only in-frame clones appear in the TCRdb table, and some are missing; sequencing was by immunoSEQ multiplex PCR. The sample lists 200,000 to 250,000 clones, about 81% occurring once. The chain joins TRBV6-2 or TRBV6-3 to TRBJ2-5; 8 nucleotides match TRBD2. The TCR was taken from a man aged 40-49 years who had recovered from COVID-19. The sequenced sample consisted of PBMCs or T cells enriched from blood (not recorded which). The CDR3, as DNA: TGTGCCAGCAGCCGGGGGGGCAAAGAGACCCAGTACTTC. Protein sequence: CASSRGGKETQYF.